This TCR beta chain was found in a study of T cell repertoires in cytomegalovirus infection. Study summary: Matching HLA type and CMV infection were both indicated by public TCR beta signatures. Points from the study as a whole: Using cumulative public TCR beta family frequency, the authors identified those who carried CMV together with the relevant HLA. It was HLA-C-restricted CMV-specific TCR beta clonotypes that dominated the response ex vivo.

This clonotype was seen ten or more times. Its antigen is unidentified. This CDR3 region has 14 residues. V was pared by 0 bases and J by 9 bases, with 12 bases between. The germline V gene has CDR1 SSHAT and CDR2 FNYEAQ (reference sequence). MiXCR, applied by TCRdb to the reads, yields one record per CDR3 protein. Among about 140,000 distinct CDR3 sequences listed, 5.5% to 8% were seen once. The sequencing input was PBMCs. The sequence was obtained from a human donor in good health (CMV status not recorded). Some clones in this sample may be carry-over from other donors' samples. The chain carries TRBV7-7 and TRBJ2-1; D may be TRBD2 (5 bases). CDR3 in amino acids: CASSLAGLAGEQFF. DNA of the CDR3: TGTGCCAGCAGCTTAGCGGGCCTAGCTGGTGAGCAGTTCTTC.